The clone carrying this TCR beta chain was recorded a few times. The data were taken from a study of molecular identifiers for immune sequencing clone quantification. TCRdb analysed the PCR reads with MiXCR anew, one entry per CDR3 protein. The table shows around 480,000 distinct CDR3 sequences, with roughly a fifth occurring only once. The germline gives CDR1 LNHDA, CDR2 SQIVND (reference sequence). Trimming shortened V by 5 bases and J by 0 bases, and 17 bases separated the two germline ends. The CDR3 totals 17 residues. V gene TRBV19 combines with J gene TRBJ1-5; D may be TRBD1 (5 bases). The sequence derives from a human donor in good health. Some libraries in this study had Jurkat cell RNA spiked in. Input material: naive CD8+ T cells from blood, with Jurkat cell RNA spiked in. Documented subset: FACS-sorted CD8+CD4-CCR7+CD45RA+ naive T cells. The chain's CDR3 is CASSWTFREDSNQPQHF. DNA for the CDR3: TGTGCCAGTAGTTGGACATTCCGGGAAGATAGCAATCAGCCCCAGCATTTT.